Following are 24 T cell receptor beta chains from one sample sequenced in a study of blood T cell repertoires in COVID-19. Here immunoSEQ multiplex PCR was the method, and the copy in TCRdb shows in-frame clones only, minus some. The sample holds 150,000 to 200,000 clones, over 75% seen once. Sequences were obtained from peripheral blood. Receptors were obtained from a man aged 50-60 years with acute or convalescent COVID-19.

The V call is TRBV10-3, the J call TRBJ2-1; TRBD2 might be the D (6 bases). There are 17 residues in the CDR3. The germline gives CDR1 ENHRY, CDR2 SYGVKD. Between the trimmed V and J ends, which lost 3 bases and 0 bases, there was a span of 15 bases. CDR3 loop: CAISDPLAQSSYNEQFF. The DNA for the CDR3 is TGTGCCATCAGTGATCCCCTAGCGCAAAGCTCCTACAATGAGCAGTTCTTC.

The chain employs TRBV28 and TRBJ1-5; D gene ambiguous. Looked up from germline, CDR1 is MDHEN and CDR2 is SYDVKM. The ends were cut back, 5 bases at V and 0 bases at J, with 14 bases in the middle. CDR3 length: 16 residues. In DNA, the CDR3 is TGTGCCAGCAGTGCGCCCCCGGGTTATAGCAATCAGCCCCAGCATTTT. It specifies CASSAPPGYSNQPQHF.

The chain combines TRBV23-1 with TRBJ2-7; D is unclear. TRBV23-1 is marked as an open reading frame, function uncertain. V was cut by 0 bases and J by 1 base, with 25 bases left in between. This CDR3 spans 20 amino acids. This CDR3 is CASSQSPLWRLATRSYEQYV. The CDR3, as DNA: TGCGCCAGCAGTCAATCGCCCCTGTGGAGATTGGCAACGCGATCCTACGAGCAGTACGTC.

This chain joins TRBV30 and TRBJ2-2; no clear D. Germline values: CDR1 GTSNPN, CDR2 SVGIG (reference sequence). The CDR3 has 13 residues. V was clipped by 4 bases and J by 4 bases, with 10 bases between them. The DNA of the CDR3 is TGTGCCTGGACTGCTCGAGGCACCGGGGAGCTGTTTTTT. Amino acids: CAWTARGTGELFF.

The rearrangement links TRBV6-6 to TRBJ1-1, with 10 nucleotides matching TRBD1. Germline loops: CDR1 MNHNY, CDR2 SVGAGI (reference sequence). The junction had 6 bases not matched to a gene; V was cut back by 6 bases and J by 5 bases. There are 14 residues in the CDR3. CDR3 DNA: TGTGCCAGCAGCGACCGGGACAGGGGAACTGAAGCTTTCTTT. Residues: CASSDRDRGTEAFF.

CDR3 amino acids: CASSPGQGPKYEQYF. In DNA, the CDR3 is TGCGCCAGCAGCCCGGGACAGGGCCCCAAATACGAGCAGTACTTC. The V call is TRBV4-1, the J call TRBJ2-7; 9 positions agree with TRBD1. This CDR3 comprises 15 residues. Germline CDR1 and CDR2: MGHRA and YSYEKL. V dropped 4 bases and J dropped 4; count of bases not matched to a gene: 8.

V is TRBV18 and J is TRBJ2-7; TRBD1 matches at 12 bases. The ends lost 6 bases at V and 4 bases at J; junction bases unmatched: 7. Germline loops: CDR1 KGHSH, CDR2 LQKENI. The CDR3 is 15 residues long. The CDR3 sequence: CASSLGQGALYEQYV. The CDR3 DNA follows: TGTGCCAGCTCCCTGGGACAGGGGGCCCTTTACGAGCAGTACGTC.

This chain connects TRBV6-1 to TRBJ2-2, with TRBD1 matching over 7 bases. V was clipped by 3 bases and J by 3 bases; unmatched bases: 4. From germline, CDR1 is MNHNS and CDR2 SASEGT. The CDR3 spans 15 residues. CDR3 sequence (DNA): TGTGCCAGCAGTGATACAGGGGCATACACCGGGGAGCTGTTTTTT. Translation gives CASSDTGAYTGELFF.

The chain combines TRBV28 with TRBJ2-7; 9 bases line up with TRBD1. The CDR3 consists of 15 residues. Trimming took 5 bases from V and 4 from J; bases not matched to a gene: 9. Per the germline V gene, CDR1 is MDHEN and CDR2 is SYDVKM. The CDR3 region is CASSGTGMGLYEQYF. The CDR3 DNA follows: TGTGCCAGCAGTGGGACAGGGATGGGGTTATACGAGCAGTACTTC.

The chain joins TRBV3-1 (or the pseudogene TRBV3-2) to TRBJ1-5; possibly TRBD1 for D (5 bases). This CDR3 region has 15 residues. From germline, CDR1 is LGHDT and CDR2 YNNKEL (reference sequence). V gave up 4 bases and J gave up 3 bases, with 13 bases separating them. The CDR3 here is CASSPGPGHNQPQHF. CDR3 DNA sequence: TGTGCCAGCAGCCCCGGCCCAGGGCACAATCAGCCCCAGCATTTT.

The J gene is TRBJ1-2, the V gene TRBV28; 7 nucleotides line up with TRBD1. The length of the CDR3 is 14 residues. J lost 5 bases, V lost 5 bases, and 8 bases had no gene match. CDR1 is MDHEN, CDR2 SYDVKM, per germline. The CDR3 DNA is TGTGCCAGCAGTCCATCGGGACAGAGATATGGCTACACCTTC. Translating it yields CASSPSGQRYGYTF.

J is TRBJ1-2 and V is TRBV6-5; TRBD1 agrees at 8 bases. Trimming removed 5 bases from V and 0 bases from J; junction bases left unmatched: 5. The CDR3 is 15 amino acids. Germline V gives CDR1 MNHEY, CDR2 SVGAGI. The CDR3 here is CASSTGTGANYGYTF. For the CDR3, the DNA is TGTGCCAGCAGTACCGGGACAGGAGCTAACTATGGCTACACCTTC.

The chain uses TRBV27 and TRBJ2-1; weak D call: TRBD1 (5 bases). V lost 2 bases to trimming and J lost 4 bases, with 9 bases between them. Germline CDR1 MNHEY, CDR2 SMNVEV (reference sequence). The CDR3 runs 14 residues. CDR3 region: CASSLADRYNEQFF. CDR3 sequence (DNA): TGTGCCAGCAGTTTAGCCGACAGATACAATGAGCAGTTCTTC.

The chain employs TRBV7-3 and TRBJ2-3, with a tentative D call TRBD2 (5 bases). Trimming removed 2 bases from V and 5 bases from J, with 14 bases in between. The length of the CDR3 is 15 residues. Germline CDR1 and CDR2: SGHTA and FQGTGA. The DNA for the CDR3 is TGTGCCAGCAGCTTATCTGGATCCACTAGAGATACGCAGTATTTT. Encoded protein: CASSLSGSTRDTQYF. The full variable domain, rest sourced from reference TRBV7-3 and TRBJ2-3, is GAGVSQTPSNKVTEKGKYVELRCDPISGHTALYWYRQSLGQGPEFLIYFQGTGAADDSGLPNDRFFAVRPEGSVSTLKIQRTERGDSAVYLCASSLSGSTRDTQYFGPGTRLTVL.

The genes are TRBV2 and TRBJ2-7; D not resolved. Germline loops: CDR1 SNHLY, CDR2 FYNNEI. The CDR3 totals 13 residues. V lost 8 bases, J lost 4 bases, and 15 bases lay in between. Written as DNA, the CDR3 is TGTGCCAGCGGCGACGTACAGTCGTACGAGCAGTACTTC. This sequence encodes CASGDVQSYEQYF. The entire variable domain, with the rest obtained from reference TRBV2 and TRBJ2-7, is as follows: EPEVTQTPSHQVTQMGQEVILRCVPISNHLYFYWYRQILGQKVEFLVSFYNNEISEKSEIFDDQFSVERPDGSNFTLKIRSTKLEDSAMYFCASGDVQSYEQYFGPGTRLTVT.

J is TRBJ2-1 and V is TRBV10-3, with 7 nucleotides matching TRBD2. Germline V gives CDR1 ENHRY, CDR2 SYGVKD. The J segment lost 0 bases and the V segment lost 10 bases, leaving 3 bases of the junction unmatched. The CDR3 consists of 13 residues. The DNA for the CDR3 is TGTGCCACTGGGACTATCTCCTACAATGAGCAGTTCTTC. It yields the protein CATGTISYNEQFF.

A single count supports this clone. The chain couples TRBV7-8 to TRBJ1-5; TRBD1 is a possible D gene (6 bases). The CDR3 has 15 amino acids. Between the trimmed V and J ends, which lost 5 bases and 11 bases, there was a span of 22 bases. Germline V CDR1 and CDR2: SGHVS, FQNEAQ. CDR3 in amino acids: CASSRGQPAQGSQHF. In DNA form, the CDR3 reads TGTGCCAGCAGCCGTGGACAGCCCGCTCAAGGGTCCCAGCATTTT.

The count of this clone is one. The gene calls are TRBV7-6 and TRBJ1-4, with 10 nucleotides matching TRBD1. Germline lookup yields CDR1 SGHVS and CDR2 FNYEAQ. The CDR3 runs to 17 residues. The V and J ends lost 2 bases and 6 bases, in that order; junction bases with no gene match: 9. In DNA form, the CDR3 reads TGTGCCAGCAGCTTAAACCCCCCTGGACAGGGGGATGAAAAACTGTTTTTT. Protein sequence: CASSLNPPGQGDEKLFF.

The chain carries TRBV10-3 and TRBJ2-5; a weak D match, TRBD2 (6 bases). Germline V lookup: CDR1 ENHRY, CDR2 SYGVKD. Between the trimmed V and J ends, which lost 5 bases and 3 bases, there was a span of 13 bases. The CDR3 is 14 residues long. The CDR3 region is CAISSGAGKETQYF. CDR3 DNA: TGTGCCATCAGTAGCGGCGCGGGGAAAGAGACCCAGTACTTC.

The V and J genes are TRBV18 and TRBJ1-1, with TRBD1 matching 9 bases. The CDR3 is 14 amino acids. Losses at the gene ends were 5 bases for V and 3 bases for J; bases not matched to a gene: 4. Germline CDR1 reads KGHSH; CDR2 reads LQKENI. CDR3 sequence (DNA): TGTGCCAGCTCAGGGACAGGGCGGGACACTGAAGCTTTCTTT. The encoded protein is CASSGTGRDTEAFF. The whole variable domain, remainder taken from reference TRBV18 and TRBJ1-1, is NAGVMQNPRHLVRRRGQEARLRCSPMKGHSHVYWYRQLPEEGLKFMVYLQKENIIDESGMPKERFSAEFPKEGPSILRIQQVVRGDSAAYFCASSGTGRDTEAFFGQGTRLTVV.

The chain combines TRBV28 with TRBJ1-5, with D uncertain. CDR3 length: 13 amino acids. Germline lookup yields CDR1 MDHEN and CDR2 SYDVKM. V was cut by 6 bases and J by 3 bases, with 9 bases left in between. CDR3 sequence (DNA): TGTGCCAGCAGAACGGAGTTCAATCAGCCCCAGCATTTT. The encoded protein is CASRTEFNQPQHF.

The J gene is TRBJ2-1, the V gene TRBV29-1, with unresolved D. The CDR3 is made up of 11 amino acids. Germline loops: CDR1 SQVTM, CDR2 ANQGSEA. The V and J ends lost 3 bases and 4 bases respectively, with 4 bases between them. The CDR3 sequence is CSVDRYNEQFF. The CDR3 DNA follows: TGCAGCGTTGACAGGTACAATGAGCAGTTCTTC.

This clone was counted a single time. J is TRBJ1-2 and V is TRBV24-1; TRBD1 aligns across 11 bases. The CDR3 has 14 amino acids. V shed 3 bases, J shed 5 bases, and the junction held 1 base outside the gene matches. The germline gives CDR1 KGHDR, CDR2 SFDVKD. The DNA for the CDR3 is TGTGCCACCAGTGATGGGGACAGGGGGTATGGCTACACCTTC. This translates into CATSDGDRGYGYTF.

The chain recombines TRBV11-2 with TRBJ2-1; TRBD2 matches at 14 bases. In germline, CDR1 is SGHAT, CDR2 FQNNGV. The CDR3 covers 16 residues. Unmatched junction bases numbered 4, after V lost 1 base and J lost 8 bases. The CDR3, as DNA: TGTGCCAGCAGCTTAGGTGGGACTAGCGGGAGACATGAGCAGTTCTTC. Amino acids: CASSLGGTSGRHEQFF.